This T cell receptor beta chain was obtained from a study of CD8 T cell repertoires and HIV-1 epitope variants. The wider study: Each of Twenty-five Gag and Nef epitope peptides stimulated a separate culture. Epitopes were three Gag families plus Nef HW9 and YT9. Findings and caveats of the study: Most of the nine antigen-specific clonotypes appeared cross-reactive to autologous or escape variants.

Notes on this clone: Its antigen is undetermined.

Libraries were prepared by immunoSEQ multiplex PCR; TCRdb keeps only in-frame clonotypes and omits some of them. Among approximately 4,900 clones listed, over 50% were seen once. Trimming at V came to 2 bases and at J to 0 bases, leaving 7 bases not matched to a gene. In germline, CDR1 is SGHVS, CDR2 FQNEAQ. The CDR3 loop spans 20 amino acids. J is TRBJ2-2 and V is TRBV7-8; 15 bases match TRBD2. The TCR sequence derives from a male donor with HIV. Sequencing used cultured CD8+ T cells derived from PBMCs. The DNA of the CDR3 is TGTGCCAGCAGCTTACGCGCGGGACTAGCGGGAGGTTCGAACACCGGGGAGCTGTTTTTT. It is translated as CASSLRAGLAGGSNTGELFF.